The clone carrying this TCR beta chain was counted ten times or more. Its antigen is not known. This specimen comes from a study of neurological immune-mediated disorders. General study findings and limits: One related-CDR3 cluster, identified by phylogenetic grouping, held the repertoires of 18 of 34 multiple sclerosis patients and was a possible signature.

The unsorted libraries originated from 2 million PBMCs kept at -80 C. This CDR3 comprises 14 residues. Trimming stripped 6 bases from V and 1 base from J, with 14 bases between. The germline gives CDR1 SQVTM, CDR2 ANQGSEA. Synthesis of cDNA was carried out by template-switch 5'RACE. The reaction used 10-nucleotide random UMIs. Each sequencing run yielded over 190 million TCR-beta sequences from 15-18 subjects. Each CDR3 protein is one row after TCRdb ran MiXCR on the 5' RACE reads. The sample consists of 60,000 or so distinct CDR3 sequences, 3% to 4% of them appearing once. The chain is built from TRBV29-1 and TRBJ2-3, with a tentative D call TRBD1 (5 bases). This clonotype originated in a woman aged 55 to 70 with multiple sclerosis. The sequenced sample consisted of PBMCs. For the CDR3, the DNA is TGCAGCGTCGGCAGGGCCGAGCGCACAGATACGCAGTATTTT. Its translation is CSVGRAERTDTQYF.